This TCR beta chain emerged from a study of beta chain features in type 1 diabetes (dated 2018 in TCRdb). Context from the whole study: Patients and healthy donors did not differ in mean age, gender distribution, total cell number or subset yield. A total of over 95,000,000 sorted cells were examined across all samples, and RNA yield correlated strongly with the number of cells per subset. Regulatory and stem cell-like memory subsets were isolated from only 8 patients and about eight healthy donors, whereas naive and central memory subsets came from all 30 or so donors. In the study, TCRB repertoires of sorted circulating CD4+ T cell subsets from recently diagnosed type 1 diabetes patients were compared with those of matched healthy donors. The full study reports these points: Because cDNA rather than genomic DNA was sequenced, highly expressing activated cells could have been over-represented, although no difference in activation and CD3 levels was found between groups. Naive, central memory and regulatory TCRB repertoires appeared more similar among patients than among healthy donors. Shorter templates might have been favored by PCR, but patient and control samples were amplified and corrected together, so both groups would have been affected equally by any skew. Patients with type 1 diabetes made fewer insertions and deleted more nucleotides at VDJ recombination sites, implying thymic rearrangement abnormalities. A moderate but significant shortening of TCRB CDR3 length was observed in type 1 diabetes patients in all four CD4+ subsets. Because the HLA sub-analyses included only small numbers of individuals, any influence of HLA type on TCRB rearrangement was left unresolved.

The sample holds a few counts of this clone. What this receptor recognizes is not known. No much larger clonotype is one base removed from it; base qualities were not supplied. The entire isolated RNA was reverse transcribed using the High Capacity cDNA Reverse Transcription Kit, and thus expressed TCRB transcripts were sequenced. Deep immunoSEQ sequencing was performed on naive, central memory and regulatory T cell samples, with an average of roughly 3.3 million total reads per sample. Sorted cells were lysed in RLT buffer, and RNA was extracted using DNase-treated RNeasy Micro or Mini kits according to cell number. To prevent cross-contamination, each cell subset was processed individually, whereas patient and healthy donor samples were processed jointly. The immunoSEQ multiplex PCR was used to amplify TCRB sequences from cDNA, generating 87-bp fragments that spanned the CDR3 region. Sequencing of the amplicons was performed on the Illumina HiSeq platform. Regarding the original processing steps: Synthetic template baselines were used to correct PCR bias computationally, reads within Hamming distance 2 were collapsed, and singletons that could not be merged were discarded. Reads were aligned against IMGT to assign V, D and J genes, CDR3 length and insertions or deletions at six rearrangement sites. Clonotype counts were normalized to sorted cell number within each subset before computing true diversity and Gini coefficients with the tcR R package. Repertoire sharing was quantified using the overlap coefficient calculated on TCRB nucleotide sequences. Out-of-frame TCRB sequences from naive cells were analyzed as a proxy for the pre-selection repertoire. Sourced from immuneACCESS, this table was stored by TCRdb with only in-frame sequences that have V and J called. A share of the clones is absent; for the studies checked, an unresolved V gene accounts for under half, and the remainder has no known explanation. V and J calls and clone size follow that table, whereas D and trimming were derived from the DNA. In all, the sample holds under 800,000 clones, and roughly 15% of those were seen once. About 0.093% of the sample belongs to the ten largest clones.

From each donor, a single peripheral blood sample of around 120 mL on average was drawn into heparinised tubes. A BD FACSAria II was used to sort naive, central memory, regulatory and stem cell-like memory CD4+ T cells with a panel that included CD45RO, CCR7, CD25, CD127, CD95 and CD27. Purity was above 98% for every sorted population. PBMCs were isolated immediately by Lymphoprep density gradient centrifugation and stained directly without culture. Samples were stained and sorted in pairs, with one healthy donor and one patient per experiment, so that batch effects were minimized. The origin of this receptor is a man aged 18-30 years in good health. Sequenced sample: naive CD4+ T cells from blood. Explained via the paper, the cell subset or site label denotes: true naive CD4+ T cells.

The bases read TGTGCCAGTAGCGGACAGGGGGCAGGAACTGAAGCTTTCTTT. Its protein reads: CASSGQGAGTEAFF. The sequence joins TRBV19 to TRBJ1-1; 11 junctional bases match TRBD1. Based on the germline V gene (reference sequence), the CDR1 and CDR2 sequences are LNHDA and SQIVND. Trimming accounts for 6 bases at V and 5 bases at J, while the number of junction bases matched to no gene is 5. The CDR3 covers 14 residues, taking in both the cysteine and the phenylalanine. Solely the CDR3 DNA is kept, with 42 bases framed from the first base.